This paragraph covers one T cell receptor beta chain sequence. The V gene end was trimmed by 9 bases and the J gene end by 7 bases; junction bases not matched to a gene: 20. Per germline, CDR1 MDHEN and CDR2 SYDVKM. The CDR3 length is 16 residues. Libraries were prepared by immunoSEQ multiplex PCR; TCRdb keeps only in-frame clonotypes and omits some of them. This table has under 300,000 clones, 70% to 85% appearing once. The sample belongs to a study of blood T cell repertoires in COVID-19. About the study: The origin of the acute and convalescent COVID-19 samples was the United States, Italy and Spain. PBMCs, B-cell-depleted T cells, or T cells were the source of the cDNA or gDNA that made up the material.

The V gene is TRBV28, the J gene TRBJ1-2; 7 bases fit TRBD1. Input material: peripheral blood. This clonotype originated in a human donor with COVID-19, enrolled during active disease. The donor label of this sample is uncertain. CDR3 sequence (DNA): TGTGCCAGTGAGTTTTGGAGTGGCCAGGGGGGCAGTGGCTACACCTTC. As protein: CASEFWSGQGGSGYTF.